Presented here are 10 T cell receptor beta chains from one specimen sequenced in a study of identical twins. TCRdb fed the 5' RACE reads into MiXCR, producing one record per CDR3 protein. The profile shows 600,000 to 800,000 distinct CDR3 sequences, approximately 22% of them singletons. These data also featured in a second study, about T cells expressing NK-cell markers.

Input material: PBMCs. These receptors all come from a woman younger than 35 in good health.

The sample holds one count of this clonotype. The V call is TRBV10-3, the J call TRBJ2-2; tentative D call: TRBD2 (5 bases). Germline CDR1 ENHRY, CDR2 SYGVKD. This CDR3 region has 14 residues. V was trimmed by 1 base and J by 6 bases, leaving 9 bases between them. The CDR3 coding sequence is TGTGCCATCAGTGAGTTCGGACTCGCCGGGGAGCTGTTTTTT. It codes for CAISEFGLAGELFF.

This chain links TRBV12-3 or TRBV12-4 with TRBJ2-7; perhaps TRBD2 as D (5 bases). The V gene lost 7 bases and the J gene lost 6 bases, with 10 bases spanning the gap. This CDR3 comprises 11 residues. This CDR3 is CASTLDSEQYF. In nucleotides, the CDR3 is TGTGCCAGCACCCTGGACTCCGAGCAGTACTTC.

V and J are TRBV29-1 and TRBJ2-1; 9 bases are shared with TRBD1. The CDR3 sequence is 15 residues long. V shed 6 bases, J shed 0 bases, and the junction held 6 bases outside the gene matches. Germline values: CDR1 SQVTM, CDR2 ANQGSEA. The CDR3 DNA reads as TGCAGCGTGGGACAGGGCCTCGGCTCCTACAATGAGCAGTTCTTC. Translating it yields CSVGQGLGSYNEQFF.

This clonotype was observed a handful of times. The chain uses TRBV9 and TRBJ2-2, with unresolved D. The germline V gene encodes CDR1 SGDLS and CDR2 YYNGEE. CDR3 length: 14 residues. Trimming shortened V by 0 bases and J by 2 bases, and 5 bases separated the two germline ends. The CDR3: CASSVVRNTGELFF. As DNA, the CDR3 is TGTGCCAGCAGCGTAGTCCGTAACACCGGGGAGCTGTTTTTT.

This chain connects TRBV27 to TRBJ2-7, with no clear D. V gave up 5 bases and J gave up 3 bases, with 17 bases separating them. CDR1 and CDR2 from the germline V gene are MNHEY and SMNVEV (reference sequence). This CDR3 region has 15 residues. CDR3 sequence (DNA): TGTGCCAGCAGTCTCCTCCCAGGATCCCACTACGAGCAGTACTTC. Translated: CASSLLPGSHYEQYF.

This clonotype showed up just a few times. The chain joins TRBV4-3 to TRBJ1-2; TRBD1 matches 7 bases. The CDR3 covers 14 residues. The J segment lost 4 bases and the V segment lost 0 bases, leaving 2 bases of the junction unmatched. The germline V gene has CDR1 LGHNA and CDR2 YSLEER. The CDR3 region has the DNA TGCGCCAGCAGCCAAGACAGGGGGGGCTATGGCTACACCTTC. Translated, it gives CASSQDRGGYGYTF.

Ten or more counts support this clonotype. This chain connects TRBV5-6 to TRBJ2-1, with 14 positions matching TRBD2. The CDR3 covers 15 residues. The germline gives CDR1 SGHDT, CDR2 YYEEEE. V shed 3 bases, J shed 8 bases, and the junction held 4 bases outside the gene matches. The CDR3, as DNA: TGTGCCAGCAGCTCGGGACTAGCGGGAGTATATGAGCAGTTCTTC. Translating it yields CASSSGLAGVYEQFF. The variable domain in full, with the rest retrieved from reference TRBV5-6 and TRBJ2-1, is DAGVTQSPTHLIKTRGQQVTLRCSPKSGHDTVSWYQQALGQGPQFIFQYYEEEERQRGNFPDRFSGHQFPNYSSELNVNALLLGDSALYLCASSSGLAGVYEQFFGPGTRLTVL.

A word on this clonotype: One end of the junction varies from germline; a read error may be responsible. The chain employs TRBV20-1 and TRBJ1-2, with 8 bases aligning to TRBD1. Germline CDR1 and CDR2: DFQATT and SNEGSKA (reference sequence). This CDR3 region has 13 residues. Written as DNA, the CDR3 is TGCAGTGTTAGACAGGGGATGAACTATGGCTACACCTTC. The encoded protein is CSVRQGMNYGYTF.

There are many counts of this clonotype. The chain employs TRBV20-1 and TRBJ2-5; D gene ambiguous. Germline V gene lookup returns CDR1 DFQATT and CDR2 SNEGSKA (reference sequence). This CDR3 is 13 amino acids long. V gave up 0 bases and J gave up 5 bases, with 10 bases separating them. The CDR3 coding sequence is TGCAGTGCTAGAGAGGGCGCAAGGGAGACCCAGTACTTC. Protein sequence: CSAREGARETQYF.

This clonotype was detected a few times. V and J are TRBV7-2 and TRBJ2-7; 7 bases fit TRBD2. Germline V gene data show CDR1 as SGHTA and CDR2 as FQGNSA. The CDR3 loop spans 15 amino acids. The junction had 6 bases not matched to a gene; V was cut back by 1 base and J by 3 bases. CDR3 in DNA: TGTGCCAGCAGCTTAGGGGGCGGGAGTAACTACGAGCAGTACTTC. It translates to CASSLGGGSNYEQYF.